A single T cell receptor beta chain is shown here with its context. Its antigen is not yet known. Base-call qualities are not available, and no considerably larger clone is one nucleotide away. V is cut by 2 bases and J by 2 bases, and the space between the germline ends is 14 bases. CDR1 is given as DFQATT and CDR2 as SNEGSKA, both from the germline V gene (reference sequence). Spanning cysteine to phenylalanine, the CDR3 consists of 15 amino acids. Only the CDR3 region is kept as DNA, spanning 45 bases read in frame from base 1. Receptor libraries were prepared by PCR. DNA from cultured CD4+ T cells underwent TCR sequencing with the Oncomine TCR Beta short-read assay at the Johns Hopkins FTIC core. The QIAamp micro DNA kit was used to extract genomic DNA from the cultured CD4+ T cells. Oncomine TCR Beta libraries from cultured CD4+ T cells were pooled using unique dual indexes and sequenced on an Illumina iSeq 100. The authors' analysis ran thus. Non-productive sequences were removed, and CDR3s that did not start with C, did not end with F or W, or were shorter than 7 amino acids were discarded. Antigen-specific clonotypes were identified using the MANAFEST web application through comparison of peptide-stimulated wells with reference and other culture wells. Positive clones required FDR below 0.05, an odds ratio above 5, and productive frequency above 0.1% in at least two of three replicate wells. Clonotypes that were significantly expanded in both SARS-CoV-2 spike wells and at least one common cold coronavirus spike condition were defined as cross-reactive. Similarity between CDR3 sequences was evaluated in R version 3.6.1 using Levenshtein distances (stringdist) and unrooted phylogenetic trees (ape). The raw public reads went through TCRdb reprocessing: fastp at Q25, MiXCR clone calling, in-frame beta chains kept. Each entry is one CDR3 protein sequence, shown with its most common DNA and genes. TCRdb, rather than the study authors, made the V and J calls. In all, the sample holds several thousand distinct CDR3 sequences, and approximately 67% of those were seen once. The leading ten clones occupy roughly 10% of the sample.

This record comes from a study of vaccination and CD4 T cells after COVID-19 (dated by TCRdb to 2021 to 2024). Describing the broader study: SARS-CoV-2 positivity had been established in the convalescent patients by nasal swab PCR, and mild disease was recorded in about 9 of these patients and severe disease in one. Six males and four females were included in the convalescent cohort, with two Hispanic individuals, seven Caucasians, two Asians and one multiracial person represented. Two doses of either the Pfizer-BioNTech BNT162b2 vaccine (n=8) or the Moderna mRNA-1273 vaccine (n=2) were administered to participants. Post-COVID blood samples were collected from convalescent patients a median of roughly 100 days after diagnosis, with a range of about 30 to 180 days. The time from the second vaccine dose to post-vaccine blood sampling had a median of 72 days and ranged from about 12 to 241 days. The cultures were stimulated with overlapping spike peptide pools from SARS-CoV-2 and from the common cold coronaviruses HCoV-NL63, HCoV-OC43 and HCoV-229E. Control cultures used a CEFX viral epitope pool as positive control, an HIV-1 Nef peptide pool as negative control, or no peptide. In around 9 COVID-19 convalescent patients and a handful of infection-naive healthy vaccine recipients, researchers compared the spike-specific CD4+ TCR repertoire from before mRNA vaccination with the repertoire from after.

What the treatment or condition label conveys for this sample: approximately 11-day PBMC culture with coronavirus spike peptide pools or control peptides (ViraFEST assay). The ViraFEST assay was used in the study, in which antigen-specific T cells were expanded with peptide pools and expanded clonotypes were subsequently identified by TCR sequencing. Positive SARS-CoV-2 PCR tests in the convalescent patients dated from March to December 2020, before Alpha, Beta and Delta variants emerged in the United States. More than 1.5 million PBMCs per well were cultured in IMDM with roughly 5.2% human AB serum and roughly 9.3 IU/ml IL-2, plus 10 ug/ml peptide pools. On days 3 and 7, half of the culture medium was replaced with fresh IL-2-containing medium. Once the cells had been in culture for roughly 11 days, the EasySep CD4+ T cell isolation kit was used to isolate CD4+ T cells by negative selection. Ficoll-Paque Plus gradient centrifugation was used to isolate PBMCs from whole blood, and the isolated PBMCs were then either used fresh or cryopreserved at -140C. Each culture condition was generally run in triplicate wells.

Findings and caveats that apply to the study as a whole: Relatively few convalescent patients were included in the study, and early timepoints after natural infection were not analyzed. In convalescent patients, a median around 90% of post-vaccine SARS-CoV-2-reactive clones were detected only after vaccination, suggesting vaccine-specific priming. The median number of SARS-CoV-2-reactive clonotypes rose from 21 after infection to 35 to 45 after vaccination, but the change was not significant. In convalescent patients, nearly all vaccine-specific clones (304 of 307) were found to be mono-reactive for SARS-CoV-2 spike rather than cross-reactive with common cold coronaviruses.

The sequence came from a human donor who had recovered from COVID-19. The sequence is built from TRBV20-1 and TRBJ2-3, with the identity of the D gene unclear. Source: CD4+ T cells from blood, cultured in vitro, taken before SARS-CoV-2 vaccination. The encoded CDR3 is CSARLVASFTDTQYF. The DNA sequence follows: TGCAGTGCTAGACTCGTGGCCAGCTTCACAGATACGCAGTATTTT.